A selection of T cell receptor beta chains follows, all from one sample in a study of blood T cell repertoires in COVID-19. Method: immunoSEQ multiplex PCR; TCRdb's copy keeps in-frame clones and lacks some. The sample has 120,000 or so clones; 70% to 85% are singletons. Sequenced sample: peripheral blood. These TCRs come from a woman in her 70s with acute or convalescent COVID-19. Each CDR3 is given with its conserved first and last residue. A D gene is named only where the DNA matches it firmly. Not every row has a clone size; where given, it reads once, few, many or a size class.

16	TRBV10-3	TRBD1	TRBJ1-1	few	CASLGPGQGRYTEAFF	TGTGCCAGCCTAGGCCCGGGACAGGGAAGATACACTGAAGCTTTCTTT
14	TRBV7-9	NA	TRBJ1-1	NA	CASSLGLANTEAFF	TGTGCCAGCAGCTTAGGACTGGCGAACACTGAAGCTTTCTTT
14	TRBV6-5	NA	TRBJ1-2	NA	CASRPGGFDYGYTF	TGTGCCAGCAGACCCGGAGGATTCGATTATGGCTACACCTTC
13	TRBV29-1	NA	TRBJ1-1	NA	CSVEQILNTEAFF	TGCAGCGTTGAACAGATTTTGAACACTGAAGCTTTCTTT
18	TRBV7-9	NA	TRBJ2-6	once	CASSFSGSTGAGANVLTF	TGTGCCAGCAGCTTTTCTGGCAGTACTGGGGCCGGGGCCAACGTCCTGACTTTC
14	TRBV4-3	NA	TRBJ1-1	NA	CASSHTRENTEAFF	TGCGCCAGCAGCCACACACGGGAGAACACTGAAGCTTTCTTT
16	TRBV6-1	NA	TRBJ2-3	NA	CASSEFYSVYTDTQYF	TGTGCCAGCAGTGAATTTTATAGCGTGTACACAGATACGCAGTATTTT
16	TRBV4-1	NA	TRBJ1-3	NA	CASSQDRSNVGNTIYF	TGCGCCAGCAGCCAAGATCGTTCTAACGTTGGAAACACCATATATTTT
14	TRBV9	NA	TRBJ1-2	NA	CASSVADGVYGYTF	TGTGCCAGCAGCGTAGCCGACGGGGTCTATGGCTACACCTTC
15	TRBV19	TRBD1	TRBJ2-1	NA	CASSPRQGAKDEQFF	TGTGCCAGTAGCCCGAGACAGGGGGCGAAAGATGAGCAGTTCTTC
14	TRBV6-2/TRBV6-3	NA	TRBJ2-1	NA	CASSPPGGANEQFF	TGTGCCAGCAGTCCCCCGGGTGGGGCGAATGAGCAGTTCTTC
13	TRBV5-4	NA	TRBJ2-3	NA	CASKQKSTDTQYF	TGTGCCAGTAAACAGAAAAGCACAGATACGCAGTATTTT
15	TRBV6-2/TRBV6-3	NA	TRBJ2-5	NA	CASSSIDRPPGTQYF	TGTGCCAGCAGCTCCATCGACCGTCCCCCGGGGACCCAGTACTTC
16	TRBV11-3	TRBD1	TRBJ2-1	NA	CASSPPDRAPYNEQFF	TGTGCCAGCAGCCCACCTGACAGGGCCCCCTACAATGAGCAGTTCTTC
15	TRBV7-2	NA	TRBJ1-1	NA	CASSLVWQLNTEAFF	TGTGCCAGCAGCTTAGTCTGGCAGTTGAACACTGAAGCTTTCTTT
13	TRBV12-3/TRBV12-4	NA	TRBJ1-5	NA	CASSLYSNQPQHF	TGTGCCAGCAGCCTATATAGCAATCAGCCCCAGCATTTT
14	TRBV24-1	TRBD2	TRBJ2-3	once	CATSSGGHTDTQYF	TGTGCCACCAGCAGCGGGGGGCACACAGATACGCAGTATTTT
14	TRBV5-1	TRBD1	TRBJ1-3	NA	CASSVTGGGNTIYF	TGCGCCAGCAGCGTTACAGGGGGTGGAAACACCATATATTTT
15	TRBV5-6	TRBD1	TRBJ1-2	NA	CASSSRDRYLYGYTF	TGTGCCAGCAGCTCCCGGGACAGGTACCTCTATGGCTACACCTTC
17	TRBV7-2	NA	TRBJ2-1	NA	CASSFPRMGSTYNEQFF	TGTGCCAGCAGCTTTCCCCGGATGGGGAGCACCTACAATGAGCAGTTCTTC
14	TRBV7-9	NA	TRBJ1-2	NA	CASSSLSGNYGYTF	TGTGCCAGCAGCTCCCTTTCGGGGAACTATGGCTACACCTTC
14	TRBV6-1	NA	TRBJ1-4	NA	CASSEFGVDEKLFF	TGTGCCAGCAGTGAATTCGGGGTGGACGAAAAACTGTTTTTT
19	TRBV14	TRBD1	TRBJ1-2	few	CASSQDPPLPGQLNYGYTF	TGTGCCAGCAGCCAAGATCCCCCCCTTCCGGGACAGCTTAACTATGGCTACACCTTC
15	TRBV7-2	TRBD1	TRBJ1-3	NA	CASRKTGERGNTIYF	TGTGCCAGCAGGAAGACAGGGGAACGTGGAAACACCATATATTTT
15	TRBV7-9	TRBD1	TRBJ1-1	NA	CASSLADRGYTEAFF	TGTGCCAGCAGCTTAGCGGACAGGGGATACACTGAAGCTTTCTTT
14	TRBV6-6	TRBD1	TRBJ1-4	NA	CASIRDRGNEKLFF	TGTGCCAGCATTAGGGACAGGGGTAATGAAAAACTGTTTTTT
15	TRBV5-1	TRBD2	TRBJ2-1	NA	CASSNSGLAGVEQFF	TGCGCCAGCAGCAACTCGGGACTAGCGGGCGTCGAGCAGTTCTTC
17	TRBV5-6	TRBD1	TRBJ1-4	NA	CASSWGPAGQGNEKLFF	TGTGCCAGCAGCTGGGGCCCGGCAGGACAGGGAAATGAAAAACTGTTTTTT
14	TRBV5-5	TRBD1	TRBJ1-2	few	CASSLVGQNYGYTF	TGTGCCAGCAGCTTGGTGGGACAGAACTATGGCTACACCTTC
14	TRBV29-1	TRBD1	TRBJ2-5	NA	CSVVEGGRGETQYF	TGCAGCGTTGTCGAAGGGGGCCGGGGAGAGACCCAGTACTTC
14	TRBV15	NA	TRBJ1-1	NA	CATSRELPGTEAFF	TGTGCCACCAGCAGAGAACTCCCGGGTACTGAAGCTTTCTTT
13	TRBV30	NA	TRBJ1-1	NA	CAWSRTVNTEAFF	TGTGCCTGGAGTCGGACAGTGAACACTGAAGCTTTCTTT
15	TRBV23-1	TRBD1	TRBJ1-2	NA	CASSQSPGQGVRYTF	TGCGCCAGCAGTCAATCACCGGGACAGGGGGTTCGCTACACCTTC
13	TRBV6-5	TRBD2	TRBJ2-7	NA	CASRGGRDGEQYF	TGTGCCAGCAGGGGGGGGAGGGACGGCGAGCAGTACTTC
15	TRBV9	TRBD1	TRBJ1-2	NA	CASSAPGQAYYGYTF	TGTGCCAGCAGCGCTCCGGGACAGGCTTACTATGGCTACACCTTC
14	TRBV2	TRBD1	TRBJ1-2	few	CASSPDRGNYGYTF	TGTGCCAGCAGCCCTGACAGGGGAAACTATGGCTACACCTTC
16	TRBV9	NA	TRBJ2-2	NA	CASSVAPIGRGGELFF	TGTGCCAGCAGCGTAGCCCCAATAGGAAGGGGCGGGGAGCTGTTTTTT
16	TRBV6-1	TRBD2	TRBJ2-3	NA	CASSEAGAGGAYTQYF	TGTGCCAGCAGTGAAGCCGGAGCGGGGGGTGCCTATACGCAGTATTTT
14	TRBV21-1	NA	TRBJ1-5	NA	CASSKDLGDQPQHF	TGTGCCAGCAGCAAAGATCTCGGGGATCAGCCCCAGCATTTT
15	TRBV3-1/TRBV3-2	TRBD1	TRBJ1-6	NA	CASSQPGTGKYSLHF	TGTGCCAGCAGCCAGCCCGGGACAGGGAAGTACTCCCTCCACTTT